The sequence of this T cell receptor beta chain was determined in a study of T cell repertoires in cytomegalovirus infection. TCRdb passed the reads through MiXCR, listing each CDR3 protein once. The sample includes roughly 100,000 distinct CDR3 sequences, more than 15% of them seen just once. Concerning this clonotype itself: Its antigen is as yet unknown.

Broader study findings: HLA-C-restricted CMV-specific TCR beta clonotypes were dominant in the ex vivo response.

The V end lost 0 bases, the J end lost 5 bases, and 16 bases lay between the germline ends. Per germline, CDR1 DFQATT and CDR2 SNEGSKA (reference sequence). The CDR3 consists of 15 residues. The chain combines TRBV20-1 with TRBJ2-5; D call uncertain. Sequenced: PBMCs. The TCR originated in a human donor in good health (CMV status not recorded). Some clones in this sample may be carry-over from other donors' samples. As DNA, the CDR3 is TGCAGTGCTAGAGATGCCGGATCCGTGGGGGAGACCCAGTACTTC. Residues: CSARDAGSVGETQYF.